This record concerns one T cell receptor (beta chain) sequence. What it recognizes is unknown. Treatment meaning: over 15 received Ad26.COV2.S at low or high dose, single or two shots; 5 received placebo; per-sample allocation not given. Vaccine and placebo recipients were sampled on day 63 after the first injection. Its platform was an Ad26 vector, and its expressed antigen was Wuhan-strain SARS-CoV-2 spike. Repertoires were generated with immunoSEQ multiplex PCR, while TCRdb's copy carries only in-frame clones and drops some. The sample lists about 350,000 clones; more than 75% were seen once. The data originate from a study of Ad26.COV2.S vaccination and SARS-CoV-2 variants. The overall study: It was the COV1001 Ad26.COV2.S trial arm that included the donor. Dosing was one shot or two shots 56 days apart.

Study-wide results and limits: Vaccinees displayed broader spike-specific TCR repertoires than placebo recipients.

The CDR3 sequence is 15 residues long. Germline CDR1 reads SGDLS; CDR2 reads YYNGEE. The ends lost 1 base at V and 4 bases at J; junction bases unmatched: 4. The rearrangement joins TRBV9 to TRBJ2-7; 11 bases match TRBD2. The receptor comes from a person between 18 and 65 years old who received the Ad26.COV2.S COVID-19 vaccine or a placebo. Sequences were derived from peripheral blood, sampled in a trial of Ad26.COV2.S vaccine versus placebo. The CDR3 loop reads CASSVTSGRQYEQYF. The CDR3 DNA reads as TGTGCCAGCAGCGTAACTAGCGGGAGACAGTACGAGCAGTACTTC. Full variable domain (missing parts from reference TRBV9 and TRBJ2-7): DSGVTQTPKHLITATGQRVTLRCSPRSGDLSVYWYQQSLDQGLQFLIQYYNGEERAKGNILERFSAQQFPDLHSELNLSSLELGDSALYFCASSVTSGRQYEQYFGPGTRLTVT.